This T cell receptor beta chain is drawn from a study of T cell responses to AZD1222 COVID-19 vaccine. This table comes from immunoSEQ multiplex PCR, and its TCRdb copy is limited to in-frame clones, with some not included. The table lists roughly 48,000 clones, 75% to 90% of them singletons. The germline CDR1 and CDR2 sequences are SSHAT and FNYEAQ (reference sequence). The J segment lost 6 bases and the V segment lost 5 bases, leaving 4 bases of the junction unmatched. The CDR3 loop spans 14 amino acids. The rearrangement links TRBV7-7 to TRBJ2-2; 9 positions match TRBD1. The sequence was obtained from an adult who received the AZD1222 COVID-19 vaccine. The source material was peripheral blood, sampled 28 days after the second AZD1222 dose. CDR3 region: CASSIQGAAGELFF. The DNA for the CDR3 is TGTGCCAGCAGCATACAGGGGGCGGCCGGGGAGCTGTTTTTT.